These 15 T cell receptor beta chains share one sample of origin, sequenced in a study of PD-L1 blockade in urothelial cancer. TCRdb's table, derived via immunoSEQ multiplex PCR, lists solely in-frame clones and lacks some. The table has 130,000 or so clones, around 84% seen once; the top ten hold roughly 2.9%. The time point was: pretreatment peripheral blood. The sequencing used PBMCs, collected around atezolizumab (anti-PD-L1) treatment. The source of these receptors is a man between 50 and 59 years old with urothelial cancer.

V gene TRBV21-1 combines with J gene TRBJ2-7; TRBD2, the D gene given by the table, was not confirmed from the DNA. TRBV21-1 is marked as a pseudogene. This CDR3 contains 16 residues. In nucleotides, the CDR3 is TGTGCCAGCAGCAACGCCGGGACTAGCGGGTTCTACGAGCAGTACTTC. This codes for CASSNAGTSGFYEQYF.

The chain employs TRBV18 and TRBJ2-7; 8 bases agree with TRBD2. This CDR3 has 17 residues. Losses at the gene ends were 5 bases for V and 0 bases for J; bases not matched to a gene: 12. The germline gives CDR1 KGHSH, CDR2 LQKENI. CDR3 nucleotide sequence: TGTGCCAGCTCATCGAATTCTGTCGGGACTAGCTCCTACGAGCAGTACTTC. Its protein product is CASSSNSVGTSSYEQYF. Based on the CDR3 plus reference TRBV18 and TRBJ2-7, the full variable domain is NAGVMQNPRHLVRRRGQEARLRCSPMKGHSHVYWYRQLPEEGLKFMVYLQKENIIDESGMPKERFSAEFPKEGPSILRIQQVVRGDSAAYFCASSSNSVGTSSYEQYFGPGTRLTVT.

The chain recombines TRBV28 with TRBJ1-3; TRBD1 aligns across 7 bases. Germline trimming cut 6 bases from V and 1 base from J; bases unmatched to any gene: 9. This CDR3 has 16 amino acids. CDR1 and CDR2 from the germline V gene are MDHEN and SYDVKM. The CDR3 DNA reads TGTGCCAGCAGCCAGACAGGGATAACGTCTGGAAACACCATATATTTT. As protein: CASSQTGITSGNTIYF.

The chain combines TRBV30 with TRBJ2-7, with 13 bases lining up with TRBD2. The CDR3 sequence is 15 residues long. V lost 3 bases, J lost 4 bases, and 6 bases stayed unmatched. CDR1 and CDR2 (germline): GTSNPN, SVGIG (reference sequence). The CDR3 sequence: CAWSQTSGRRYEQYF. The CDR3 region has the DNA TGTGCCTGGAGCCAGACTAGCGGGAGGCGGTACGAGCAGTACTTC.

This chain uses TRBV6-5 with TRBJ1-2; the D gene is possibly TRBD1 (5 bases). Trimming left V 6 bases short and J 2 bases short, with 10 bases between. In germline, CDR1 is MNHEY, CDR2 SVGAGI. This CDR3 has 13 residues. The CDR3: CASSYDSNYGYTF. CDR3 coding DNA: TGTGCCAGCAGCTACGACAGCAACTATGGCTACACCTTC.

V and J are TRBV4-2 and TRBJ2-4; D is unresolved. Trimming cost V 5 bases and J 4 bases, with 6 bases left between them. The CDR3 runs 12 residues. Looked up from germline, CDR1 is LGHNA and CDR2 is YNFKEQ. The CDR3 here is CASSGRKNIQYF. The CDR3 DNA sequence: TGTGCCAGCAGCGGTCGGAAAAACATTCAGTACTTC.

The CDR3 spells CASSLLVPSAGSLGELFF. The CDR3 nucleotides are TGTGCCAGCAGCTTATTGGTCCCTAGCGCGGGGAGTTTGGGGGAGCTGTTTTTT. V gene TRBV11-2 combines with J gene TRBJ2-2, with D perhaps TRBD2 (6 bases). V gave up 2 bases and J gave up 8 bases, with 24 bases separating them. Germline V gene lookup returns CDR1 SGHAT and CDR2 FQNNGV. CDR3 length: 18 residues.

The CDR3 here is CASSFDRANSPLHF. The CDR3 region has the DNA TGTGCCAGCAGCTTCGACAGGGCTAATTCACCCCTCCACTTT. The genes are TRBV5-4 and TRBJ1-6; 7 bases are a match to TRBD1. Trimming removed 2 bases from V and 6 bases from J; junction bases left unmatched: 2. Germline CDR1 is SGHNT and CDR2 is YYREEE (reference sequence). This CDR3 has 14 amino acids.

In this sample, this clone turned up once. The chain is built from TRBV7-8 and TRBJ1-2, with TRBD1 identical over 8 bases. V was pared by 1 base and J by 6 bases, with 7 bases of the junction left unmatched. The germline V gene encodes CDR1 SGHVS and CDR2 FQNEAQ. The CDR3 covers 15 residues. This CDR3 reads CASSLVRTGSHGYTF. The CDR3 DNA follows: TGTGCCAGCAGCTTAGTTCGGACAGGGAGCCATGGCTACACCTTC.

CDR3 in amino acids: CASSPQQGFSYEQYF. CDR3 sequence (DNA): TGTGCCAGCAGTCCCCAACAGGGGTTTTCGTACGAGCAGTACTTC. The chain is built from TRBV28 and TRBJ2-7, with 7 nucleotides matching TRBD1. V shed 5 bases, J shed 4 bases, and the junction held 11 bases outside the gene matches. CDR3 length equals 15 residues. The germline gives CDR1 MDHEN, CDR2 SYDVKM.

The chain recombines TRBV6-1 with TRBJ2-1; possibly TRBD1 for D (5 bases). Trimming took 4 bases from V and 5 from J, leaving 12 bases between them. This CDR3 has 14 amino acids. Germline V gene data show CDR1 as MNHNS and CDR2 as SASEGT. CDR3: CASSARKGNNEQFF. CDR3 coding DNA: TGTGCCAGCAGTGCCCGGAAGGGGAACAATGAGCAGTTCTTC.

This clone was counted a single time. The rearrangement links TRBV2 to TRBJ2-2, with D uncertain. The CDR3 extends over 13 amino acids. Germline loops: CDR1 SNHLY, CDR2 FYNNEI. V lost 10 bases and J 1 base, leaving 10 bases between the germline ends. CDR3 in DNA: TGTGCCACCCGTCTAATGAACACCGGGGAGCTGTTTTTT. This encodes CATRLMNTGELFF.

This clone was counted a single time. The gene calls are TRBV28 and TRBJ2-2; TRBD1 aligns across 9 bases. Germline loops: CDR1 MDHEN, CDR2 SYDVKM. The CDR3 has 15 amino acids. V lost 6 bases to trimming and J lost 7 bases; unmatched junction nucleotides: 9. CDR3 coding DNA: TGTGCCAGCAGCCCACCGCGGACAGGGGACGGGGAGCTGTTTTTT. Protein sequence: CASSPPRTGDGELFF.

The count of this clone is one. V and J are TRBV9 and TRBJ2-3; 7 bases map to TRBD2. The CDR3 is made up of 16 amino acids. The junction had 5 bases not matched to a gene; V was cut back by 0 bases and J by 1 base. In germline, CDR1 is SGDLS, CDR2 YYNGEE. The CDR3 reads CASSVDRGGGTDTQYF. CDR3 DNA: TGTGCCAGCAGCGTAGATCGGGGAGGGGGCACAGATACGCAGTATTTT. The variable domain in full, completed from reference TRBV9 and TRBJ2-3, reads DSGVTQTPKHLITATGQRVTLRCSPRSGDLSVYWYQQSLDQGLQFLIQYYNGEERAKGNILERFSAQQFPDLHSELNLSSLELGDSALYFCASSVDRGGGTDTQYFGPGTRLTVL.

J is TRBJ1-4 and V is TRBV19, with D possibly being TRBD1 (5 bases). V gave up 2 bases and J gave up 6 bases, with 10 bases separating them. CDR3 length equals 14 residues. Looked up from germline, CDR1 is LNHDA and CDR2 is SQIVND (reference sequence). The CDR3 coding sequence is TGTGCCAGTAGTATAAGGCAGGGCCATGAAAAACTGTTTTTT. This gives the protein CASSIRQGHEKLFF.